This TCR beta chain comes out of a study of regulatory T cells in long-lasting Graves disease. This sample's time point: newly diagnosed GD, antithyroid drugs for less than 3 months. The TCR library was made from RNA extracted from PBMCs. This clonotype has at least ten counts. Construction of the TCR beta libraries employed iRepertoire HTBI primers in conjunction with Arm-PCR of CDR3 regions. One entry per CDR3 protein results from TCRdb running MiXCR on the multiplex PCR reads. The sample records some 600,000 distinct CDR3 sequences, roughly 16% being singletons. These data also formed part of another study, on T cells in Graves' hyperthyroidism and ophthalmopathy.

The sequences come from peripheral blood mononuclear cells (PBMCs), collected at new diagnosis, from a patient treated with antithyroid drugs. This clonotype originated in a young man with Graves disease.

CDR3 sequence (DNA): TGTGCCAGCAGTTTACTGCACAGGGTAGATCAGCCCCAGCATTTT. Protein product: CASSLLHRVDQPQHF. The chain is built from TRBV12-3 or TRBV12-4 and TRBJ1-5; perhaps TRBD1 as D (6 bases). This CDR3 has 15 residues. V lost 2 bases to trimming and J lost 5 bases, with 13 bases between them.